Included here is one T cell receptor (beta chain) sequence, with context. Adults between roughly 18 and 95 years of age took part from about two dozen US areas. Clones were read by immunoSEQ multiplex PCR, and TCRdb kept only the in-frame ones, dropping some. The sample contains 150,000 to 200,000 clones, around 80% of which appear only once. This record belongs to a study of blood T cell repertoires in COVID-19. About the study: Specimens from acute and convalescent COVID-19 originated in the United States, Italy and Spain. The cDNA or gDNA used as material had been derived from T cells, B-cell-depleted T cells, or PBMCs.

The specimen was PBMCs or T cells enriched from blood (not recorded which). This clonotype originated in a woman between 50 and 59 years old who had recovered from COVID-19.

CDR3: CALRLITGYTF. DNA of the CDR3: TGTGCCTTACGCCTAATTACGGGCTACACCTTC. The chain uses TRBV21-1 and TRBJ1-2. TRBV21-1 is labeled a pseudogene. The CDR3 covers 11 residues.